This paragraph covers one T cell receptor (beta chain) sequence. Its antigen is still unknown. CDR1 and CDR2 (germline): MDHEN, SYDVKM. CDR3 length: 13 residues. Trimming removed 6 bases at V and 4 bases at J, with 10 bases between. Libraries were prepared by immunoSEQ multiplex PCR; TCRdb keeps only in-frame clonotypes and omits some of them. The data contain roughly 30,000 clones, roughly 72% of them singletons. This sample is drawn from a study of vaccination effects on CD4 cells after COVID-19. The study, taken as a whole, reports: Infection-derived and vaccine-derived clones contracted markedly late after vaccination.

ViraFEST expansion of antigen-specific CD4+ T cells with viral peptide pools preceded sequencing. Isolating CD4+ T cells followed around nine days of culture. None of the vaccinated had previously contracted SARS-CoV-2, and their nucleocapsid antibodies tested negative. This specimen was CD4+ T cells from PBMCs cultured with HCoV-OC43 spike peptides, taken before COVID-19 vaccination. Specified subset: HCoV-OC43 spike overlapping peptide pool stimulation. The clonotype originates from a human donor who received a COVID-19 vaccine. The chain uses TRBV28 and TRBJ1-5; D ambiguous. The CDR3 nucleotides read TGTGCCAGCAGGGGTCCCGGGAATCAGCCCCAGCATTTT. Protein product: CASRGPGNQPQHF.